This is a list of T cell receptor beta chains from one sample in a study of T cells in Graves' hyperthyroidism and ophthalmopathy. TCRdb recomputed calls from the multiplex PCR reads with MiXCR, one row per CDR3 protein. The sample includes about 380,000 distinct CDR3 sequences, 14% seen only once; the top ten take around a fifth. The sample consisted of blood. These receptors were collected from a woman aged 25 to 45 with Graves' ophthalmopathy. Both conserved end residues are part of each CDR3. D genes are given only for firm matches. Part of the rows lack a size; the others show once, few, many or a class for expanded clones.

V gene	CDR3 length	D gene	J gene	clone size	CDR3 protein	CDR3 DNA
TRBV18	16	TRBD2	TRBJ2-4	many	CASSTGGPLAKNIQYF	TGTGCCAGCTCGACGGGGGGACCACTAGCCAAAAACATTCAGTACTTC
TRBV19	16	TRBD2	TRBJ2-3	few	CASTRGTSETTDTQYF	TGTGCCAGTACGAGAGGGACTAGCGAGACCACAGATACGCAGTATTTT
TRBV7-9	19	TRBD2	TRBJ2-3	many	CASSRSLAGGTASTDTQYF	TGTGCCAGCAGCAGGTCACTAGCGGGGGGGACCGCTAGCACAGATACGCAGTATTTT
TRBV14	15	-	TRBJ2-7	-	CASSLDRVSSYEQYF	TGTGCCAGCAGCCTCGACAGAGTCAGCTCCTACGAGCAGTACTTC
TRBV29-1	12	-	TRBJ2-5	few	CSAPQGKETQYF	TGCAGCGCCCCACAAGGGAAAGAGACCCAGTACTTC
TRBV2	14	TRBD1	TRBJ2-5	many	CATTPDRGQETQYF	TGTGCCACCACTCCGGACAGGGGCCAAGAGACCCAGTACTTC
TRBV2	12	-	TRBJ2-2	-	CAANWNTGELFF	TGTGCCGCCAATTGGAACACCGGGGAGCTGTTTTTT
TRBV2	14	-	TRBJ2-5	many	CASNDRYAKETQYF	TGTGCCAGCAACGATCGGTATGCAAAGGAGACCCAGTACTTC
TRBV7-6	15	-	TRBJ2-2	many	CASSPRVGLTGELFF	TGTGCCAGCAGCCCTAGGGTCGGGCTCACCGGGGAGCTGTTTTTT
TRBV11-2	16	TRBD1	TRBJ1-4	many	CASSHSGTGWEEKLFF	TGTGCCAGCAGCCATTCCGGGACAGGCTGGGAGGAAAAACTGTTTTTT
TRBV5-1	14	-	TRBJ2-7	many	CASSLVSARYEQYF	TGCGCCAGCAGCTTGGTGTCGGCCAGGTACGAGCAGTACTTC
TRBV24-1	16	-	TRBJ2-5	many	CATSGRLGSGGETQYF	TGTGCCACCAGTGGTAGACTAGGGAGCGGTGGGGAGACCCAGTACTTC
TRBV5-1	13	-	TRBJ1-1	many	CASSPRGDTEAFF	TGCGCCAGCAGCCCGAGAGGGGACACTGAAGCTTTCTTT
TRBV7-2	12	-	TRBJ2-1	many	CASSLGPGRQFF	TGTGCCAGCAGCTTAGGTCCGGGGAGGCAGTTCTTC
TRBV10-3	17	TRBD2	TRBJ2-2	many	CAISRGAGGADTGELFF	TGTGCCATCAGTCGAGGGGCCGGGGGGGCCGACACCGGGGAGCTGTTTTTT
TRBV2	16	-	TRBJ2-5	few	CASSGSLPRTVETQYF	TGTGCCAGCAGTGGGTCCCTCCCAAGAACGGTGGAGACCCAGTACTTC
TRBV19	17	TRBD2	TRBJ2-2	few	CATFRGLAGMNTGELFF	TGTGCCACCTTCCGGGGGCTAGCGGGGATGAACACCGGGGAGCTGTTTTTT
TRBV13	15	-	TRBJ2-1	many	CASSLTGWALNEQFF	TGTGCCAGCAGCCTTACGGGGTGGGCCTTAAATGAGCAGTTCTTC
TRBV11-1	13	-	TRBJ2-7	few	CASRRIGRDEQYF	TGTGCCAGCAGGAGAATCGGACGGGACGAGCAGTACTTC
TRBV12-3/TRBV12-4	17	TRBD2	TRBJ2-1	-	CASMFLASGRSYNEQFF	TGTGCCAGCATGTTTCTGGCTAGCGGGAGGTCCTACAATGAGCAGTTCTTC
TRBV28	14	TRBD2	TRBJ2-7	many	CASSLSGGDYEQYF	TGTGCCAGCAGCCTTAGCGGGGGGGACTACGAGCAGTACTTC
TRBV12-3/TRBV12-4	13	-	TRBJ2-5	many	CASSLQGVETQYF	TGTGCCAGCAGTCTTCAGGGAGTCGAGACCCAGTACTTC
TRBV2	15	-	TRBJ1-2	-	CASSQVGMGQGGYTF	TGTGCCAGCAGCCAAGTTGGCATGGGGCAAGGTGGCTACACCTTC
TRBV10-2	18	TRBD2	TRBJ2-2	-	CASTYGGGLAANAGELFF	TGCGCCAGCACTTACGGCGGGGGACTAGCGGCTAACGCCGGGGAGCTGTTTTTT
TRBV9	14	TRBD1	TRBJ1-2	many	CASSATGEGYGYTF	TGTGCCAGCAGCGCAACAGGGGAGGGCTATGGCTACACCTTC
TRBV14	19	-	TRBJ1-4	-	CASSRLNSGHKSTNEKLFF	TGTGCCAGCAGCCGATTGAACTCAGGGCATAAATCAACTAATGAAAAACTGTTTTTT
TRBV10-1	14	-	TRBJ2-5	many	CASSESLDKETQYF	TGCGCCAGCAGTGAGAGTTTGGACAAGGAGACCCAGTACTTC
TRBV15	12	-	TRBJ1-1	many	CATSRVSAEAFF	TGTGCCACCAGCAGAGTTTCGGCTGAAGCTTTCTTT
TRBV29-1	14	TRBD1	TRBJ1-2	-	CSAARQGAGYGYTF	TGCAGCGCCGCCAGACAGGGGGCGGGCTATGGCTACACCTTC
TRBV15	18	-	TRBJ2-2	-	CATREDFLGVTNTGELFF	TGTGCCACCAGAGAAGATTTTTTGGGGGTAACGAACACCGGGGAGCTGTTTTTT
TRBV15	15	-	TRBJ2-5	many	CATSRVRVRDRLLYF	TGTGCCACCAGCAGAGTCAGAGTCAGGGATAGGCTCTTGTACTTC
TRBV30	11	-	TRBJ2-7	many	CAWSRSYEQYF	TGTGCCTGGAGTAGGAGCTACGAGCAGTACTTC
TRBV5-1	15	-	TRBJ1-6	many	CASRGVEGQGSPLHF	TGCGCCAGCAGGGGGGTCGAGGGACAAGGTTCACCCCTCCACTTT
TRBV6-2/TRBV6-3	14	TRBD1	TRBJ1-4	many	CASERGTADEKLFF	TGTGCCAGCGAGAGGGGGACAGCCGATGAAAAACTGTTTTTT
TRBV3-1	13	-	TRBJ2-7	many	CASSLGLADEQYF	TGTGCCAGCAGCCTTGGACTGGCAGACGAGCAGTACTTC
TRBV27	14	-	TRBJ2-3	few	CASKDQLLTDTQYF	TGTGCCAGCAAGGACCAGCTTCTCACAGATACGCAGTATTTT
TRBV27	13	-	TRBJ2-1	many	CASRSAGYNEQFF	TGTGCCAGCAGATCTGCCGGCTACAATGAGCAGTTCTTC
TRBV12-3/TRBV12-4	14	TRBD1	TRBJ1-4	-	CASSLRTGGEKLFF	TGTGCCAGCAGTTTACGGACAGGGGGCGAAAAACTGTTTTTT
TRBV6-6	16	-	TRBJ2-3	many	CASSYSFGERGDTQYF	TGTGCCAGCAGTTACTCTTTCGGGGAAAGGGGAGATACGCAGTATTTT